This is a list of T cell receptor beta chains from one sample in a study of cytomegalovirus exposure and HLA in healthy donors. Produced via immunoSEQ multiplex PCR; TCRdb's table is partial and in-frame only. The data contain roughly 70,000 clones, 74% of them seen just once; the ten biggest clones take up around 10%. Sequenced: PBMCs. The receptors derive from a human donor in good health. Each CDR3 is given with its conserved first and last residue. The D gene is left open where the match is weak. Size is stated for part of the rows, as once, few or many counts, or as a class when the clone is expanded.

CDR3nt	CDR3aa	j_gene	d_gene	v_gene	abundance
TGTGCCAGCAGTTTAAGCTTAGGGGGCGGCAATCAGCCCCAGCATTTT	CASSLSLGGGNQPQHF	TRBJ1-5	TRBD1	TRBV27	once
TGTGCCAGCAGCGGGTTCGGCGCGGGAGGACGAGAGACCCAGTACTTC	CASSGFGAGGRETQYF	TRBJ2-5	TRBD2	TRBV9	-
TGTGCCAGCAGTTTTAGTGCGGGACAGGGGGCTGGCTACACCTTC	CASSFSAGQGAGYTF	TRBJ1-2	TRBD1	TRBV28	-
TGCGCCAGCAGACGCAGGGTGAATGGAAACACCATATATTTT	CASRRRVNGNTIYF	TRBJ1-3	-	TRBV4-1	few
TGTGCCAGCACCCCTTTTCGGGGGAATGATGGCTACACCTTC	CASTPFRGNDGYTF	TRBJ1-2	-	TRBV11-2	-
TGTGCCAGCAGCTCTCGGACTAGCGGGACCGGTGAGCAGTTCTTC	CASSSRTSGTGEQFF	TRBJ2-1	TRBD2	TRBV5-4	-
TGTGCCAGCGGGACTAGCGACCAAGAGACCCAGTACTTC	CASGTSDQETQYF	TRBJ2-5	TRBD2	TRBV5-4	-
TGTGCCAGCAGCGCAGGGACTAGCGGGGACTACGAGCAGTACTTC	CASSAGTSGDYEQYF	TRBJ2-7	TRBD2	TRBV9	-
TGTGCCACCAGCAGAGGGGGTGACAGAGGTACCTACAATGAGCAGTTCTTC	CATSRGGDRGTYNEQFF	TRBJ2-1	-	TRBV15	-
TGTGCCAGCAGCGCGACCCAGGACAGACTGAGTGGCTACACCTTC	CASSATQDRLSGYTF	TRBJ1-2	-	TRBV5-8	-
TGTGCCTGGAGCTTCGGAGGTGAGCAGTTCTTC	CAWSFGGEQFF	TRBJ2-1	-	TRBV30	-
TGTGCCAGCAGGGCCCGAGACAGGGGAACCTACGAGCAGTACTTC	CASRARDRGTYEQYF	TRBJ2-7	TRBD1	TRBV2	-
TGTGCCAGTAGTATAGATGGACTCTACAATGAGCAGTTCTTC	CASSIDGLYNEQFF	TRBJ2-1	-	TRBV19	few
TGTGCCAGCAGTTACTCCAGGGAGGCAGATACGCAGTATTTT	CASSYSREADTQYF	TRBJ2-3	-	TRBV6-5	few
TGTGCCAGCAGCTTAGGACAGGGGGCAGAAAAACTGTTTTTT	CASSLGQGAEKLFF	TRBJ1-4	TRBD1	TRBV11-2	-
TGTGCCAGCACCACCCGGGGGGGACGAGATGGCTACACCTTC	CASTTRGGRDGYTF	TRBJ1-2	-	TRBV7-2	few
TGTGCCAGCTCACCGGGAGGACTGTTGAGCACTGAAGCTTTCTTT	CASSPGGLLSTEAFF	TRBJ1-1	-	TRBV18	few
TGTGCCACCAGCAGAGTAGGCACAGGTGCAGATACGCAGTATTTT	CATSRVGTGADTQYF	TRBJ2-3	-	TRBV15	-
TGCGCCAGCAGCTTGGCCGCGATCGAGCGGGAGATGCCCGACAATGAGCAGTTCTTC	CASSLAAIEREMPDNEQFF	TRBJ2-1	TRBD2	TRBV5-1	-
TGCGCCAGCAGCCGCGACCAGGGTAATGAAAAACTGTTTTTT	CASSRDQGNEKLFF	TRBJ1-4	-	TRBV5-1	-
TGCGCCAGCAGCTCCCGAGGGGGCAGGGATGATGAGCAGTTCTTC	CASSSRGGRDDEQFF	TRBJ2-1	TRBD1	TRBV5-1	-
TGTGCCAGCAGCCCCCCAGGACTAGGTGGCACCGGGGAGCTGTTTTTT	CASSPPGLGGTGELFF	TRBJ2-2	TRBD2	TRBV11-3	-
TGTGCCAGCAGTTACCAGGGGACTGGGGCCAACGTCCTGACTTTC	CASSYQGTGANVLTF	TRBJ2-6	-	TRBV6-6	-
TGCGCCAGCAGGTACGGGACTAACACAGATACGCAGTATTTT	CASRYGTNTDTQYF	TRBJ2-3	TRBD2	TRBV5-1	-
TGTGCCAGCAGCAAACAGGGCACCCCTGAAGCTTTCTTT	CASSKQGTPEAFF	TRBJ1-1	-	TRBV9	-
TGTGCCAGCAGTCCAGGGAACGAAGCTTTCTTT	CASSPGNEAFF	TRBJ1-1	-	TRBV6-5	few
TGCGCCAGCAGCCGACTACCTAGCGGAAGCCCCCAAGAGACCCAGTACTTC	CASSRLPSGSPQETQYF	TRBJ2-5	TRBD2	TRBV4-1	-
TGCGCCAGCATGCCAACAAGTCTGATCTCTGGGGCCAACGTCCTGACTTTC	CASMPTSLISGANVLTF	TRBJ2-6	-	TRBV5-1	once
TGTGCCAGCAGCTCTCTTGCCCAGGGCTATCAGCCCCAGCATTTT	CASSSLAQGYQPQHF	TRBJ1-5	-	TRBV6-6	-
TGCGCCAGCAGCCCCGGCGGGGGGTTAAGAAACACCATATATTTT	CASSPGGGLRNTIYF	TRBJ1-3	-	TRBV5-1	-
TGTGCCAGCAGCGAGGCCCGGGCAGATACGCAGTATTTT	CASSEARADTQYF	TRBJ2-3	-	TRBV13	once
TGTGCCACCGGGACTAGCGGGAGGTTGGGGCAGTACTTC	CATGTSGRLGQYF	TRBJ2-7	TRBD2	TRBV7-2	-
TGTGCCAGCAGTTTAGGGGGGGCTCGAGCTTTCTTT	CASSLGGARAFF	TRBJ1-1	-	TRBV28	-
TGTGCTAGTGGTTGGAGCAATGAGCAGTTCTTC	CASGWSNEQFF	TRBJ2-1	-	TRBV12-5	few
TGTGCCAGCAGTGCCGACAGGGGGCCTGAAAAACTGTTTTTT	CASSADRGPEKLFF	TRBJ1-4	TRBD1	TRBV25-1	few
TGTGCCAGCAGTGAAGGACAAATGAACACTGAAGCTTTCTTT	CASSEGQMNTEAFF	TRBJ1-1	-	TRBV6-1	few
TGTGCCAGCAGTTACGGGGGACAGGGTGGAAACACCATATATTTT	CASSYGGQGGNTIYF	TRBJ1-3	TRBD1	TRBV6-5	-
TGCGCCAGCTTGTCCATCGGTTCGAACACTGAAGCTTTCTTT	CASLSIGSNTEAFF	TRBJ1-1	-	TRBV10-2	many